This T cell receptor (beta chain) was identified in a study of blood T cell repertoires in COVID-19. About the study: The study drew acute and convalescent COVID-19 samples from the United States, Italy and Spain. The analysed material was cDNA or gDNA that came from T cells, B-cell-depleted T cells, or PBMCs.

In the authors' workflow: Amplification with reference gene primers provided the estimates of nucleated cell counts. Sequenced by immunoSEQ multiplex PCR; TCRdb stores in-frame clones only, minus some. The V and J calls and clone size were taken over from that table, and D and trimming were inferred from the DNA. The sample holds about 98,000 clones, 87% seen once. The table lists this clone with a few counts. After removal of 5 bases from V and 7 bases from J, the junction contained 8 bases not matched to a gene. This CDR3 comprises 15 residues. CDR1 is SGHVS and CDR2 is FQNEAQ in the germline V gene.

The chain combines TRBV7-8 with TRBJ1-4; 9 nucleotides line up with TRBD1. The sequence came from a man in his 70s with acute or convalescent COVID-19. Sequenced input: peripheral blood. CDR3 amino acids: CASSPPGQGGEKLFF. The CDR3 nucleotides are TGTGCCAGCAGCCCGCCGGGACAGGGAGGTGAAAAACTGTTTTTT.